These T cell receptor beta chains were read from a single sample in a study of human T cells and chemical hapten exposure. TCRdb recomputed calls from the RACE reads with MiXCR, one row per CDR3 protein. The table records under 200,000 distinct CDR3 sequences, almost 30% of them present only once. The sample was whole blood, taken in connection with sensitization to the hapten diphenylcyclopropenone (DPC). Receptors were obtained from a woman aged 30 to 39 with alopecia areata. Some clones in this sample may be carry-over from other donors' samples. Each CDR3 is given with its conserved first and last residue. The order of the fields is CDR3 DNA, CDR3 protein, D gene, J gene, V gene, clone size. The D gene is left open where the match is weak. Expanded clones get a size class; other rows say once, few or many, or leave the size out.

cdr3_nt: TGTGCCAGCAGCTTAATGGGCCCGCAAGAGACCCAGTACTTC; cdr3_aa: CASSLMGPQETQYF; d_call: -; j_call: TRBJ2-5; v_call: TRBV7-9; clone_size: few
cdr3_nt: TGCGCCAGCAGCTTGGACGGTTTTAGCACAGATACGCAGTATTTT; cdr3_aa: CASSLDGFSTDTQYF; d_call: -; j_call: TRBJ2-3; v_call: TRBV5-1; clone_size: -
cdr3_nt: TGTGCCAGCAGTCTGAGCGGAACAAGCTCCTACAATGAGCAGTTCTTC; cdr3_aa: CASSLSGTSSYNEQFF; d_call: -; j_call: TRBJ2-1; v_call: TRBV28; clone_size: few
cdr3_nt: TGCAGTGCCCCTCGGGATGTCCCCTACGAGCAGTACTTC; cdr3_aa: CSAPRDVPYEQYF; d_call: -; j_call: TRBJ2-7; v_call: TRBV20-1; clone_size: -
cdr3_nt: TGTGCCAGCAGCACTAGCGGAGCACAAGAGACCCAGTACTTC; cdr3_aa: CASSTSGAQETQYF; d_call: TRBD2; j_call: TRBJ2-5; v_call: TRBV3-1; clone_size: -
cdr3_nt: TGTGCCAGCAGCTCTTATAACACTGAAGCTTTCTTT; cdr3_aa: CASSSYNTEAFF; d_call: -; j_call: TRBJ1-1; v_call: TRBV5-8; clone_size: few
cdr3_nt: TGTGCCAGCACCGCTACCGGGACGTTATACGGAAACACCATATATTTT; cdr3_aa: CASTATGTLYGNTIYF; d_call: -; j_call: TRBJ1-3; v_call: TRBV12-3/TRBV12-4; clone_size: few
cdr3_nt: TGCAGCGTTGAAGACCTGTTAGGGGTCAATGAGCAGTTCTTC; cdr3_aa: CSVEDLLGVNEQFF; d_call: -; j_call: TRBJ2-1; v_call: TRBV29-1; clone_size: few
cdr3_nt: TGTGCCAGCACCCATCCAGGTCCTCACTCTGGAAACACCATATATTTT; cdr3_aa: CASTHPGPHSGNTIYF; d_call: -; j_call: TRBJ1-3; v_call: TRBV6-1; clone_size: many
cdr3_nt: TGTGCCAGCAGCTTGTGGAACGTGGAGACCCAGTACTTC; cdr3_aa: CASSLWNVETQYF; d_call: -; j_call: TRBJ2-5; v_call: TRBV5-4; clone_size: -
cdr3_nt: TGTGCCAGCAGCGTTGGAACAGGGGGCGAAGCTTTCTTT; cdr3_aa: CASSVGTGGEAFF; d_call: TRBD1; j_call: TRBJ1-1; v_call: TRBV9; clone_size: few
cdr3_nt: TGTGCCAGCAGCCAAGATCTACTAGCCGGCGGGGAGCTGTTTTTT; cdr3_aa: CASSQDLLAGGELFF; d_call: -; j_call: TRBJ2-2; v_call: TRBV4-2; clone_size: -
cdr3_nt: TGTGCCAGCAGCCTAAAGCGGGGGGGATACGAGCAGTACTTC; cdr3_aa: CASSLKRGGYEQYF; d_call: TRBD2; j_call: TRBJ2-7; v_call: TRBV13; clone_size: once
cdr3_nt: TGTGCCAGTTCCAGGGGGCAGGGGGAGACCCAGTACTTC; cdr3_aa: CASSRGQGETQYF; d_call: TRBD1; j_call: TRBJ2-5; v_call: TRBV28; clone_size: many
cdr3_nt: TGTGCCAGCAGCTTAGAATGGCCGGACGGGGAGACCCAGTACTTC; cdr3_aa: CASSLEWPDGETQYF; d_call: -; j_call: TRBJ2-5; v_call: TRBV7-8; clone_size: few
cdr3_nt: TGCAGCGGTAACCTTCGAGACGAGGGGACCCAGTACTTC; cdr3_aa: CSGNLRDEGTQYF; d_call: -; j_call: TRBJ2-5; v_call: TRBV29-1; clone_size: few
cdr3_nt: TGTGCCAGCAGCCTGGGACAGGGGATCACCGGGGAGCTGTTTTTT; cdr3_aa: CASSLGQGITGELFF; d_call: TRBD1; j_call: TRBJ2-2; v_call: TRBV7-2; clone_size: -
cdr3_nt: TGTGCCAGCAGCTTGGCCTCTGGGGCCGACACTGAAGCTTTCTTT; cdr3_aa: CASSLASGADTEAFF; d_call: -; j_call: TRBJ1-1; v_call: TRBV5-4; clone_size: -
cdr3_nt: TGTGCCATCAGTGTGTTTGGAGAGACCCAGTACTTC; cdr3_aa: CAISVFGETQYF; d_call: -; j_call: TRBJ2-5; v_call: TRBV10-3; clone_size: few
cdr3_nt: TGTGCCAGCAGTCGCGACAGACTCAATGAGCAGTTCTTC; cdr3_aa: CASSRDRLNEQFF; d_call: -; j_call: TRBJ2-1; v_call: TRBV2; clone_size: few
cdr3_nt: TGTGCCAGCAGCGGCCGACAGGGTGTGTACACCGGGGAGCTGTTTTTT; cdr3_aa: CASSGRQGVYTGELFF; d_call: TRBD1; j_call: TRBJ2-2; v_call: TRBV9; clone_size: few
cdr3_nt: TGCGCCAGCAGCCAAGGTTGGGAAGGGGGCGACGGGAAAGATGGCTACACCTTC; cdr3_aa: CASSQGWEGGDGKDGYTF; d_call: TRBD1; j_call: TRBJ1-2; v_call: TRBV4-3; clone_size: -
cdr3_nt: TGTGCCATCAGTGCTGGTTCACCCGGCTACACCTTC; cdr3_aa: CAISAGSPGYTF; d_call: -; j_call: TRBJ1-2; v_call: TRBV10-3; clone_size: few